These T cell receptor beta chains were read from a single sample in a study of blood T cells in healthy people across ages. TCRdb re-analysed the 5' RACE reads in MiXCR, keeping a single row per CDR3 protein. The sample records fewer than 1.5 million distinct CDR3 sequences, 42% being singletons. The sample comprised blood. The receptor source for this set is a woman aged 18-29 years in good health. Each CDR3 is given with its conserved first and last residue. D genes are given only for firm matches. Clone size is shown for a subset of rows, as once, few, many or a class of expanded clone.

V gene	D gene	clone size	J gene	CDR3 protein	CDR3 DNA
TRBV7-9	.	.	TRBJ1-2	CASSRPQGFGYTF	TGTGCCAGCAGCCGTCCTCAGGGGTTCGGCTACACCTTC
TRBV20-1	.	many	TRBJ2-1	CSARDGLGGNEQFF	TGCAGTGCTAGAGATGGTCTAGGCGGCAATGAGCAGTTCTTC
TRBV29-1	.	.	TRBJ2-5	CSVGGEKTQYF	TGCAGCGTTGGGGGGGAGAAGACCCAGTACTTC
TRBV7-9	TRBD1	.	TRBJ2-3	CASSSTGTGSTDTQYF	TGTGCCAGCAGTTCCACGGGGACAGGTAGCACAGATACGCAGTATTTT
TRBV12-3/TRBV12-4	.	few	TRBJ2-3	CASSPPTVTDTQYF	TGTGCCAGCAGCCCCCCCACGGTGACAGATACGCAGTATTTT
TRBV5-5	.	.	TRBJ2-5	CASSLSTGGLPGETQYF	TGTGCCAGCAGCTTGTCGACAGGCGGACTGCCGGGTGAGACCCAGTACTTC
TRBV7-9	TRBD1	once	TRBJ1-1	CASSAGQGVAEAFF	TGTGCCAGCAGCGCCGGACAGGGGGTGGCTGAAGCTTTCTTT
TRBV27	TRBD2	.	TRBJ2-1	CASRPGGSFPYNEQFF	TGTGCCAGCAGACCCGGCGGGAGTTTCCCCTACAATGAGCAGTTCTTC
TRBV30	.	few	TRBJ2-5	CAWNRGPGIQETQYF	TGTGCCTGGAATAGAGGACCGGGTATTCAAGAGACCCAGTACTTC
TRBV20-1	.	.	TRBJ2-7	CSATGTITSYEQYF	TGCAGTGCCACCGGGACCATAACCTCCTACGAGCAGTACTTC
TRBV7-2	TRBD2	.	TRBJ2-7	CASSLKVGGPLEQYF	TGTGCCAGCAGCTTAAAGGTGGGAGGGCCGCTCGAGCAGTACTTC
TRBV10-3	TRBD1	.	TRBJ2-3	CAISESTGQDGADTQYF	TGTGCCATCAGTGAGTCGACGGGACAGGACGGGGCAGATACGCAGTATTTT
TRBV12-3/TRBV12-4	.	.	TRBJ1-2	CASATRGDNYGYTF	TGTGCCAGCGCTACCCGGGGGGACAACTATGGCTACACCTTC
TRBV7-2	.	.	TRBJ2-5	CASSSNSAITQETQYF	TGTGCCAGCAGTTCGAATAGCGCCATCACCCAAGAGACCCAGTACTTC
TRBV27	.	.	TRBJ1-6	CASSSDSPLHF	TGTGCCAGCAGTTCCGATTCACCCCTCCACTTT
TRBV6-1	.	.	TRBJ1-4	CASLPVGPHSTNEKLFF	TGTGCCAGCTTACCCGTGGGACCTCACTCAACTAATGAAAAACTGTTTTTT
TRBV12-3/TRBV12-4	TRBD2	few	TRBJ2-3	CASSFFLTSGSGDTQYF	TGTGCCAGCAGTTTTTTTTTGACTAGCGGGAGCGGAGATACGCAGTATTTT
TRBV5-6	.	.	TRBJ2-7	CASSLVGPRSYNEQYF	TGTGCCAGCAGCTTGGTAGGGCCCCGCTCCTACAATGAGCAGTACTTC
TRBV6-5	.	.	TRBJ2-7	CASSFAPGSSYEQYF	TGTGCCAGCAGTTTCGCCCCCGGGAGCTCCTACGAGCAGTACTTC
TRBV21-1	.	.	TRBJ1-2	CASTLKSDRGLLLHGYTF	TGTGCCAGCACCCTAAAATCGGACAGGGGGCTTCTTCTTCATGGCTACACCTTC
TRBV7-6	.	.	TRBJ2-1	CASSFNSRRNEQFF	TGTGCCAGCAGCTTCAACTCTAGACGCAATGAGCAGTTCTTC
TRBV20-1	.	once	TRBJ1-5	CSAGNPSGNNQPQHF	TGCAGTGCTGGGAACCCTTCCGGGAACAATCAGCCCCAGCATTTT
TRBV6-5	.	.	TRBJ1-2	CASSYGGSGYGYTF	TGTGCCAGCAGTTACGGAGGCAGCGGCTATGGCTACACCTTC
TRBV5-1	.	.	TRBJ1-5	CASSLAGGDIQPQHF	TGCGCCAGCAGCTTGGCCGGTGGGGATATTCAGCCCCAGCATTTT
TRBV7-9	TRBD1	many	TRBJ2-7	CASSSGTGVYEQYF	TGTGCCAGCAGCTCTGGGACAGGGGTCTACGAGCAGTACTTC